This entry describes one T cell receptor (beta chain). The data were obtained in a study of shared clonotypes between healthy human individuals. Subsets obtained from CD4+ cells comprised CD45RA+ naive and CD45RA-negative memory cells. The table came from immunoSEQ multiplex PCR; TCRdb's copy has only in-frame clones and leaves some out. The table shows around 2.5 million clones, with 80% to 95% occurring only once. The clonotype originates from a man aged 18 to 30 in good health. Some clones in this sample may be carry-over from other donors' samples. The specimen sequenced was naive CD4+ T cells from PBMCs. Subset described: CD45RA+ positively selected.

CDR3 loop: CASSGATGGGNTEAFF. In DNA, the CDR3 is TGTGCCAGCAGCGGTGCGACAGGGGGTGGGAACACTGAAGCTTTCTTT. The chain is built from TRBV13 and TRBJ1-1; TRBD1 aligns across 9 bases. J was trimmed by 1 base and V by 5 bases; bases with no gene match: 8. Germline loops: CDR1 PRHDT, CDR2 FYEKMQ (reference sequence). CDR3 size: 16 residues.